A selection of T cell receptor beta chains follows, all from one sample in a study of blood T cell repertoires in COVID-19. Sequenced by immunoSEQ multiplex PCR; TCRdb stores in-frame clones only, minus some. Here the sample spans around 260,000 clones, roughly 85% being singletons. The specimen sequenced was peripheral blood. The receptors originated from a woman aged 50 to 60 who had recovered from COVID-19. Both conserved end residues are trimmed from each CDR3.

v_call cdr3_aa
TRBV12-5 ASGSGQGDTEAF
TRBV5-5 ASSPTGVDYGYT
TRBV7-3 ASSLGLATDTQY
TRBV24-1 ATSDPNRSGGYEQY
TRBV5-4 ASSRLAGNTGELF
TRBV27 ASSPLKTSSSVIKGDNEQF
TRBV6-4 ASSEWSGGNYNEQF
TRBV28 VHRSNTEAF
TRBV19 ASSTGTGLSGELF
TRBV24-1 ATSDRTRGGETQY
TRBV30 AWSGMVSTDTQY
TRBV4-1 ASSERGGLLDTQY
TRBV30 AWSVLGTGGFGYT
TRBV18 ASSPMEDTEAF
TRBV30 AWSRQDTEAF
TRBV6-2/TRBV6-3 ASSYTQGKTSYNEQF
TRBV5-6 ASSSGVGAPGYT
TRBV11-3 ASSPGQTSSYEQY
TRBV7-8 ASSLGRLTMANYGYT
TRBV10-3 AIRGAGANYEQY
TRBV4-3 ASSVTSGSWGEQF
TRBV29-1 SGGTYEQF
TRBV24-1 ATSANGGGNTEAF
TRBV20-1 SASRTAGGPSTEAF
TRBV28 ASRGSSLGGYEQY
TRBV5-1 ASFEQGGNEQF
TRBV7-2 ASSLGLGLAWDEQF
TRBV6-2/TRBV6-3 ASSYLYEQY
TRBV28 ATHVLGAF
TRBV5-4 ASSIYRGFYGYT
TRBV27 ASSSREEEEKLF
TRBV10-2 ASGQGLYEQY
TRBV30 AWGTGGTNEKLF
TRBV6-5 ASSYGQGGGYT
TRBV7-2 ASSSQGANVLT
TRBV29-1 SAATGGLNTGELF
TRBV4-1 ASSQDGTGLTNEKLF
TRBV18 ASSPYSSYEQY
TRBV30 AWATSGVAY
TRBV7-2 ASSQTGANEKLF
TRBV6-2/TRBV6-3 ASSTYGQSSGANVLT
TRBV18 ASSPGTASNEKLF
TRBV14 ASSQDLGAVRGYT